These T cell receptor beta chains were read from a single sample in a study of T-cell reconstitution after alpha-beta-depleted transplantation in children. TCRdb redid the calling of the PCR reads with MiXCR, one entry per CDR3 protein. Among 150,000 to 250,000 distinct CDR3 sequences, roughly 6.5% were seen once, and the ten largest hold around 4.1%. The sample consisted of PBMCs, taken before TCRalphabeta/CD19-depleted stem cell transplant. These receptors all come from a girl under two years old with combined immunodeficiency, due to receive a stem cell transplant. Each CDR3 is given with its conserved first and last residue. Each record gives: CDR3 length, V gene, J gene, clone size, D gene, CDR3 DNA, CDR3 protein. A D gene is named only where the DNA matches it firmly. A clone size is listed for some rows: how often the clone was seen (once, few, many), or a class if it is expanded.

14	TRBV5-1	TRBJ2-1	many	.	TGCGCCAGCAGCTTGGCCGCAAACCTAAATGAGCAGTTCTTC	CASSLAANLNEQFF
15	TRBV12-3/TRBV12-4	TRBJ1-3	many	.	TGTGCCAGCAGCCCATCAGAATTCTCTGGAAACACCATATATTTT	CASSPSEFSGNTIYF
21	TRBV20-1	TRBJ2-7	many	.	TGCAGTGCTAGAGATTCGGTCACAGGACATCTAGAACACACCTATTACTACGAGCAGTACTTC	CSARDSVTGHLEHTYYYEQYF
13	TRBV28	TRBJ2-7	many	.	TGTGCCAGCAGTTTGGAGGCCTCCTACGAGCAGTACTTC	CASSLEASYEQYF
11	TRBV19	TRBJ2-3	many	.	TGTGCCACTAGAAACACAGATACGCAGTATTTT	CATRNTDTQYF
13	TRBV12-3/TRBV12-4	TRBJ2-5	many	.	TGTGCCAGCACCCGACAGTTCCAAGAGACCCAGTACTTC	CASTRQFQETQYF
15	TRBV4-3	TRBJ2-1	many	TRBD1	TGCGCCAGTAGTACCGGGACAGGGGTGGGAAATGAGCAGTTCTTC	CASSTGTGVGNEQFF
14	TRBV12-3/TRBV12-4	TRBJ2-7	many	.	TGTGCCAGCAGTTTTGGGGGCGCGAGGTACGAGCAGTACTTC	CASSFGGARYEQYF
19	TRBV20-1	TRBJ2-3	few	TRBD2	TGCAGTGCTAGAGATATCGGTCTAGCGGGGGGGTTCAGCACAGATACGCAGTATTTT	CSARDIGLAGGFSTDTQYF
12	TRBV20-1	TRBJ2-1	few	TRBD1	TGCAGTGCTACGGGACAGATAAATGAGCAGTTCTTC	CSATGQINEQFF
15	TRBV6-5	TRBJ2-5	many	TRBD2	TGTGCCAGCAGACGACTAGCGGGGGGACAAGAGACCCAGTACTTC	CASRRLAGGQETQYF
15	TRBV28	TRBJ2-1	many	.	TGTGCCAGCAGATTAAGCCCGGCACCGTACAATGAGCAGTTCTTC	CASRLSPAPYNEQFF
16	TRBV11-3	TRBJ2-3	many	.	TGTGCCAGCTCCCTTAGAGCTGGGTTTCTAACAGATACGCAGTATTTT	CASSLRAGFLTDTQYF
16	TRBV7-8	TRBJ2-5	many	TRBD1	TGTGCCAGCAGCTTAGCGGTGATGGACAGGGGGGAGACCCAGTACTTC	CASSLAVMDRGETQYF
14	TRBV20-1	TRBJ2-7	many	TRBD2	TGCAGTGGTGCTAGCGGGAGCAGAACCTACGAGCAGTACTTC	CSGASGSRTYEQYF
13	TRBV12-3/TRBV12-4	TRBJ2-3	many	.	TGTGCCAGCAGTTTTTCTGAGGCAGATACGCAGTATTTT	CASSFSEADTQYF
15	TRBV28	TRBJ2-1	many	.	TGTGCCAGCAGTTCCAGTTTCGTCCGGGTGAATGAGCAGTTCTTC	CASSSSFVRVNEQFF
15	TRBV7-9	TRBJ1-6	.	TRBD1	TGTGCCAGCAGCTCCGCGGGACAGGGGAATTCACCCCTCCACTTT	CASSSAGQGNSPLHF
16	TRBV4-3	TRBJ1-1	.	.	TGCGCCAGCAGCCAAGATGGCGACTCCCGTCTCAGTGAAGCTTTCTTT	CASSQDGDSRLSEAFF
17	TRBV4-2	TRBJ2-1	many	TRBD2	TGTGCCAGCAGCCTATTCGTACAGCGGGAGGTCTACAATGAGCAGTTCTTC	CASSLFVQREVYNEQFF
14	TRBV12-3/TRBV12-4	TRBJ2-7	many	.	TGTGCCAGCAGTACAAGACCCGTCGCCTACGAGCAGTACTTC	CASSTRPVAYEQYF
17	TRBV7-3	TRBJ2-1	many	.	TGTGCCAGCAGCTTAAGTGGACTGAGCGGGCTTTACAATGAGCAGTTCTTC	CASSLSGLSGLYNEQFF
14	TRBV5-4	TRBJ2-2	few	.	TGTGCCAGCAGCCCGGGGCCGAACTCCGGGGAGCTGTTTTTT	CASSPGPNSGELFF
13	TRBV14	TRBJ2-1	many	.	TGTGCCAGCAGCCAGTACCGGGACAATGAGCAGTTCTTC	CASSQYRDNEQFF
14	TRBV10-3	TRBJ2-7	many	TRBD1	TGTGCCATCAGCGGGGACAGGGGTCAGAACGAGCAGTACTTC	CAISGDRGQNEQYF
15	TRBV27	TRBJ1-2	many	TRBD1	TGTGCCAGCAGTCCAGGGACAGGGGGCTCCTATGGCTACACCTTC	CASSPGTGGSYGYTF
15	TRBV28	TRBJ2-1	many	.	TGTGCCAGCAGTTTAGCGGTTAGCTCCTACAATGAGCAGTTCTTC	CASSLAVSSYNEQFF
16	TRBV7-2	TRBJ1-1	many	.	TGTGCCAGCAGCTTAGTTGGGTACGGGCGGAACACTGAAGCTTTCTTT	CASSLVGYGRNTEAFF
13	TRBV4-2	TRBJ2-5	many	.	TGTGCCAGCAGCCAATCTCCGGGGGAGACCCAGTACTTC	CASSQSPGETQYF
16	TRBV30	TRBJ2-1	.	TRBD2	TGTGCCTGGAGTCCCCCGAGCGGGGGGATCTACAATGAGCAGTTCTTC	CAWSPPSGGIYNEQFF
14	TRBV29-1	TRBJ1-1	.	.	TGCAGCGTTGACCGCACGGGGATGAACACTGAAGCTTTCTTT	CSVDRTGMNTEAFF
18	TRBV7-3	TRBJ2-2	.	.	TGTGCCAGCAGCTTAGGGAGTGGGGACCCCTCGAACACCGGGGAGCTGTTTTTT	CASSLGSGDPSNTGELFF
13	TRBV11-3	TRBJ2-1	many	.	TGTGCCAGCAGCTTAACTAGCTTGGGTGAGCAGTTCTTC	CASSLTSLGEQFF
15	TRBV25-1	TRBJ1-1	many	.	TGTGCCAGCAGTGAATTCTTCTTGGGTGGCACTGAAGCTTTCTTT	CASSEFFLGGTEAFF
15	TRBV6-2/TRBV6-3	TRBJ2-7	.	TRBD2	TGTGCCAGCAGTCGTCCTAGCGGGTACTCCTACGAGCAGTACTTC	CASSRPSGYSYEQYF
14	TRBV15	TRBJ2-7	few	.	TGTGCCACCAGCAGAGATCCCGGGATGTACGAGCAGTACTTC	CATSRDPGMYEQYF
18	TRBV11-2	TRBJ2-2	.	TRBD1	TGTGCCAGCAGCCCACCCTCAGGGGGCGCAAATGGAGCCGGGGAGCTGTTTTTT	CASSPPSGGANGAGELFF
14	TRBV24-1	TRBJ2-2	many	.	TGTGCCACCAGTCCTGACTACCACACCGGGGAGCTGTTTTTT	CATSPDYHTGELFF
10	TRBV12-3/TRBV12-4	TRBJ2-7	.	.	TGTGCCAGCAAAGGGATCGAGCAGTACTTC	CASKGIEQYF
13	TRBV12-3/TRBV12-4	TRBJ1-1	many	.	TGTGCCAGCAGCCTACAGGGAGTCACTGAAGCTTTCTTT	CASSLQGVTEAFF
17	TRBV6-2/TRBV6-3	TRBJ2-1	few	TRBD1	TGTGCCAGCAGCTCCCTTAGGTGGGACAGGGGGAAAGGGGCTCGTTTCTTC	CASSSLRWDRGKGARFF